The clone carrying this TCR beta chain was observed a few times. Graves' hyperthyroidism was deemed stable absent ophthalmopathy progression within 18 months. With a duration under 2 months, the hyperthyroidism was newly diagnosed in patients aged 18 to 65. The germline gives CDR1 SEHNR, CDR2 FQNEAQ (reference sequence). V lost 0 bases, J lost 5 bases, and 8 bases lay in between. The CDR3 length is 14 residues. The sample is drawn from a study of T cells in Graves' hyperthyroidism and ophthalmopathy. From RNA transcripts, TCR beta CDR3 regions were amplified. First-round RT-PCR with HTBI primers amplified the TCR CDR3 region. TCRdb fed the multiplex PCR reads into MiXCR, producing one record per CDR3 protein. In the table there are around 440,000 distinct CDR3 sequences, around 16% of which are singletons.

This sequence originates from a woman younger than 30 with Graves' hyperthyroidism. The rearrangement links TRBV7-9 to TRBJ1-5; D gene unclear. Sequencing input: blood. The CDR3 loop reads CASSLASRDQPQHF. Written as DNA, the CDR3 is TGTGCCAGCAGCTTAGCATCTAGGGATCAGCCCCAGCATTTT.